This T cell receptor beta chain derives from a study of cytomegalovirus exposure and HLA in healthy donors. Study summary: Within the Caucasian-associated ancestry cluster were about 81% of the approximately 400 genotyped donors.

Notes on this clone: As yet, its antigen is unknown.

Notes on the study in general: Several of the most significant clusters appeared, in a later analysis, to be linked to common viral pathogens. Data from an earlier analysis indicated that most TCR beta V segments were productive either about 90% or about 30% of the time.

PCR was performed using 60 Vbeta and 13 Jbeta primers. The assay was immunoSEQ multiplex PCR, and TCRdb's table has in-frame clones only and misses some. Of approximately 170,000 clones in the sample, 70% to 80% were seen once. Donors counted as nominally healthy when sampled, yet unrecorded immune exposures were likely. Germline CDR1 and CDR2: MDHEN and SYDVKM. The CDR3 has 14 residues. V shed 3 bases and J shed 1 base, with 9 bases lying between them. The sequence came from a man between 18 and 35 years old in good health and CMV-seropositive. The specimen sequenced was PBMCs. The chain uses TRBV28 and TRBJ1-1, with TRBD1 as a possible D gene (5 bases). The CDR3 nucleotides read TGTGCCAGCAGTTTCTCCGGGGGGAACACTGAAGCTTTCTTT. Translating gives CASSFSGGNTEAFF.